The clone carrying this T cell receptor (beta chain) was seen ten or more times. This sample is drawn from a study of T cells in Graves' hyperthyroidism and ophthalmopathy. From germline, CDR1 is LGHDT and CDR2 YNNKEL (reference sequence). The CDR3 is 13 amino acids. V was shortened by 1 base and J by 6 bases, with 10 bases between the two germline ends. Researchers amplified the TCR beta CDR3 regions from RNA transcripts. The HTBI set primed first-round TCR CDR3 RT-PCR. TCRdb fed the multiplex PCR reads into MiXCR, producing one record per CDR3 protein. The sample has hundreds of thousands of distinct CDR3 sequences, around 24% seen once.

This clonotype originated in a woman aged 25 to 39 with Graves' ophthalmopathy. Sequencing used blood. This sequence joins TRBV3-1 and TRBJ2-7; D unresolved. The CDR3 spells CASSQASLLEQYF. CDR3 coding DNA: TGTGCCAGCAGCCAAGCTTCTCTACTCGAGCAGTACTTC.